Included here is one T cell receptor (beta chain) sequence, with context. Its antigen is not yet known. No base quality information exists; no much larger clone differs at one position. Read against the paper, the sample's treatment or condition label means: roughly 10-day PBMC culture with coronavirus spike peptide pools or control peptides (ViraFEST assay). The study used the ViraFEST assay, which expanded antigen-specific T cells with peptide pools and then identified expanded clonotypes by TCR sequencing. Positive SARS-CoV-2 PCR tests in the convalescent patients dated from March to December 2020, before Alpha, Beta and Delta variants emerged in the United States. About 1.8 million PBMCs per well were cultured in IMDM with roughly 5.2% human AB serum and roughly 9.3 IU/ml IL-2, plus 10 ug/ml peptide pools. On days 3 and 7, half of the culture medium was replaced with fresh IL-2-containing medium. After roughly 9 days of culture, CD4+ T cells were isolated by negative selection with the EasySep CD4+ T cell isolation kit. PBMCs were separated from whole blood using Ficoll-Paque Plus gradient centrifugation and then either used fresh or cryopreserved at -140C. Culture conditions were generally each tested in triplicate wells.

The data were taken from a study of vaccination and CD4 T cells after COVID-19 (dated by TCRdb to between 2021 and 2024). Describing the broader study: Every convalescent patient had a positive nasal swab PCR test for SARS-CoV-2, with mild disease in eight to ten patients and severe disease in one. Post-vaccine blood samples were collected a median of approximately 68 days after the second vaccine dose, ranging from 14 to 241 days. Post-COVID blood samples were collected from convalescent patients a median of roughly 100 days after diagnosis, with a range of about 30 to 180 days. The cultures were stimulated with overlapping spike peptide pools from SARS-CoV-2 and from the common cold coronaviruses HCoV-NL63, HCoV-OC43 and HCoV-229E. Two doses of either the Pfizer-BioNTech BNT162b2 vaccine (n=8) or the Moderna mRNA-1273 vaccine (n=2) were administered to participants. The spike-specific CD4+ TCR repertoire was compared before and after mRNA vaccination in approximately ten COVID-19 convalescent patients and a few infection-naive healthy vaccine recipients. As controls, cultures received a CEFX viral epitope pool (the positive control), an HIV-1 Nef peptide pool (the negative control), or no peptide at all. The convalescent cohort comprised six males and four females, including two Hispanic individuals, seven Caucasians, two Asians and one multiracial person. On the study overall, not on this receptor specifically: Only a relatively small number of convalescent patients were included in the study, and early timepoints following natural infection were not analyzed. In convalescent patients, nearly all vaccine-specific clones (304 of 307) were found to be mono-reactive for SARS-CoV-2 spike rather than cross-reactive with common cold coronaviruses. The median number of SARS-CoV-2-reactive clonotypes rose from 20 to 25 after infection to 38 after vaccination, but the change was not significant. In convalescent patients, a median around 84% of post-vaccine SARS-CoV-2-reactive clones were detected only after vaccination, and vaccine-specific priming was suggested by this finding.

The library was prepared using PCR. DNA from cultured CD4+ T cells underwent TCR sequencing with the Oncomine TCR Beta short-read assay at the Johns Hopkins FTIC core. Genomic DNA was extracted from the cultured CD4+ T cells with the QIAamp micro DNA kit. Oncomine TCR Beta libraries made from cultured CD4+ T cells were pooled using unique dual indexes and sequenced on an Illumina iSeq 100. As for how the authors treated the data: Non-productive sequences were removed, and CDR3s not starting with C, not ending with F or W, or shorter than 7 amino acids were discarded. The MANAFEST web application was used to identify antigen-specific clonotypes by comparing peptide-stimulated wells against reference wells and other culture wells. To be called positive, a clone needed an FDR below 0.05, an odds ratio above 5, and a productive frequency above 0.1% in at least two of three replicate wells. Clonotypes that were significantly expanded in both SARS-CoV-2 spike wells and at least one common cold coronavirus spike condition were defined as cross-reactive. Using R version 3.6.1, CDR3 homology was evaluated through Levenshtein distances (stringdist) along with unrooted phylogenetic trees (ape). The public reads were quality trimmed at Q25 with fastp and then assembled into clones with MiXCR by TCRdb, keeping productive beta chains. CDR3 protein sequences are deduplicated, and each keeps its most common genes and DNA. The V and J calls come from TCRdb's annotation, not from the publication. This sample has 7,500 to 9,500 distinct CDR3 sequences in its table, and more than 50% of those were observed once. The ten largest clones add up to less than 20% of the sample.

From cysteine to phenylalanine, the CDR3 is 14 amino acids long. The retained sequence is limited to the CDR3, 42 bases, with the frame set at the first base. From a lookup of the germline V gene, CDR1 and CDR2 are MRHNA and SNTAGT. The junction carries 6 bases between V and J, which are trimmed by 2 bases and 4 bases respectively. This clonotype originated in a human donor with COVID-19. Specimen: cultured CD4+ T cells from blood, collected after SARS-CoV-2 vaccination. Here the chain combines TRBV6-4 and TRBJ1-6, with no confident D gene call. The CDR3 protein: CASSDPLYNSPLHF. The DNA sequence reads TGTGCCAGCAGTGACCCCCTTTATAATTCACCCCTCCACTTT.